A selection of T cell receptor beta chains follows, all from one sample in a study of blood T cell repertoires in COVID-19. Profiling relied on immunoSEQ multiplex PCR, and the TCRdb table lists in-frame clones only, not all of them. The sample holds about 140,000 clones, about 90% seen once. Sequencing was performed on peripheral blood. Source of these receptors: a woman between 50 and 59 years old with acute or convalescent COVID-19. CDR3s include the opening cysteine and the closing phenylalanine or tryptophan.

V: TRBV6-6
J: TRBJ2-5
CDR3: CASSYPTTEGETQYF

V: TRBV28
J: TRBJ1-6
CDR3: CASSLSGGPLGQGVPPLHF

V: TRBV11-3
J: TRBJ2-3
CDR3: CASSPGPGTSVSTDTQYF

V: TRBV19
J: TRBJ2-1
CDR3: CASSTIAGVSYNEQFF

V: TRBV30
J: TRBJ2-7
CDR3: CAWSVGGGLYEQYF

V: TRBV18
J: TRBJ1-1
CDR3: CASSPGTGTFNTEAFF

V: TRBV7-2
J: TRBJ2-5
CDR3: CASSLGGTEETQYF

V: TRBV7-3
J: TRBJ2-3
CDR3: CASSPKGAQTDTQYF

V: TRBV19
J: TRBJ2-7
CDR3: CASSLTRTYEQYF

V: TRBV6-6
J: TRBJ1-1
CDR3: CASSRQTTPQVNTEAFF

V: TRBV5-1
J: TRBJ2-3
CDR3: CASSFGTSGGDTQYF

V: TRBV28
J: TRBJ1-2
CDR3: CASSQTGDSYGYTF

V: TRBV27
J: TRBJ1-2
CDR3: CASSLVSGGSHGYTF

V: TRBV2
J: TRBJ1-2
CDR3: CASSTPRTGGVIHYGYTF

V: TRBV19
J: TRBJ1-1
CDR3: CASSIRDRATEAFF

V: TRBV2
J: TRBJ2-3
CDR3: CASSVKAGRTDTQYF